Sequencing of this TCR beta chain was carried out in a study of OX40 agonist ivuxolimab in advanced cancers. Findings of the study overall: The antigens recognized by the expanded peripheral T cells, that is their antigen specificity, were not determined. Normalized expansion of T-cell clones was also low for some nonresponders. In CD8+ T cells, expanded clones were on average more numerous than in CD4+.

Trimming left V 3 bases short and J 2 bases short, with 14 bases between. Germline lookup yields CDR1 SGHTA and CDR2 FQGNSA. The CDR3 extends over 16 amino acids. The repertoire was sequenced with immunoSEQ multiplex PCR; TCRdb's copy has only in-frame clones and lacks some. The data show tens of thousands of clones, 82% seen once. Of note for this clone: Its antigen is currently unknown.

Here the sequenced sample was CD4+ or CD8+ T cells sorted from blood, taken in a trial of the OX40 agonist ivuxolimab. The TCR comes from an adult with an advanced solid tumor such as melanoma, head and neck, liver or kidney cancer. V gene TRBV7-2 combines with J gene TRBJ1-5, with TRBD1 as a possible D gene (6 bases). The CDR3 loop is CASSFSPGAGNQPQHF. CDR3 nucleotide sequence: TGTGCCAGCAGCTTCTCTCCGGGGGCAGGCAATCAGCCCCAGCATTTT.